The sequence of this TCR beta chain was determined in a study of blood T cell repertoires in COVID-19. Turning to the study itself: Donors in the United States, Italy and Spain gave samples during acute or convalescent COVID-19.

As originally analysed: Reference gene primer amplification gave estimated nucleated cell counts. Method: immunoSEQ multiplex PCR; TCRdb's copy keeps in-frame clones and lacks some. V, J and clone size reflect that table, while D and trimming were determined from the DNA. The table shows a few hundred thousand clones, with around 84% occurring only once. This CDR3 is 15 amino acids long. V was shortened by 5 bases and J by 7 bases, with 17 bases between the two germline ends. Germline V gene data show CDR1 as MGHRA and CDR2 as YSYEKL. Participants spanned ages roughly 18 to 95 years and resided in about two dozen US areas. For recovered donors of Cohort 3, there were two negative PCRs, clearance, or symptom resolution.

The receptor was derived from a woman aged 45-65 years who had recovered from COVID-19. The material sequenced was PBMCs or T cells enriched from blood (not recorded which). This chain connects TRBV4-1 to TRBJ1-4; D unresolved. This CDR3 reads CASSSITRRGEKLFF. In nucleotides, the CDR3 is TGCGCCAGCAGCTCCATCACCCGGAGAGGTGAAAAACTGTTTTTT.